What follows are 24 T cell receptor beta chains derived from one specimen sequenced in a study of blood T cell repertoires in COVID-19. Libraries were prepared by immunoSEQ multiplex PCR; TCRdb keeps only in-frame clonotypes and omits some of them. The sample yields around 180,000 clones, 70% to 85% seen once. The sequencing input was peripheral blood. These receptors all stem from an elderly woman with acute or convalescent COVID-19.

The chain recombines TRBV14 with TRBJ1-2; D is unclear. The germline V gene has CDR1 SGHDN and CDR2 FVKESK. V was clipped by 2 bases and J by 5 bases, with 6 bases between them. The length of the CDR3 is 12 residues. The CDR3 here is CASSQRGYGYTF. The CDR3 nucleotides are TGTGCCAGCAGCCAACGGGGATATGGCTACACCTTC.

This clone was counted once. This chain connects TRBV15 to TRBJ1-2; D gene unclear. Germline values: CDR1 LNHNV, CDR2 YYDKDF (reference sequence). V lost 0 bases, J lost 0 bases, and 8 bases lay in between. The CDR3 sequence is 15 residues long. Here the CDR3 reads CATSRDGNANYGYTF. CDR3 coding DNA: TGTGCCACCAGCAGAGATGGCAACGCTAACTATGGCTACACCTTC.

The CDR3 reads CASSLRQGNGYTF. The CDR3 DNA is TGTGCCAGCAGTCTCCGACAGGGCAATGGCTACACCTTC. The V call is TRBV27, the J call TRBJ1-2; 7 bases line up with TRBD1. Germline trimming cut 5 bases from V and 6 bases from J; bases unmatched to any gene: 6. The CDR3 length is 13 residues. Germline V CDR1 and CDR2: MNHEY, SMNVEV (reference sequence).

The chain employs TRBV5-1 and TRBJ2-3; TRBD2 aligns across 8 bases. With V trimmed by 0 bases and J by 1 base, 4 bases remained unmatched. CDR3 length: 16 residues. Germline CDR1 and CDR2: SGHRS and YFSETQ. The chain's CDR3 is CASSLEVSGGTDTQYF. The CDR3 coding sequence is TGCGCCAGCAGCTTGGAGGTTAGCGGGGGCACAGATACGCAGTATTTT.

The V and J genes are TRBV6-4 and TRBJ2-1; TRBD2 matches 8 bases. The J segment lost 7 bases and the V segment lost 10 bases, leaving 12 bases of the junction unmatched. The length of the CDR3 is 14 residues. Germline-derived CDR1 and CDR2 are MRHNA and SNTAGT. CDR3 amino acids: CATKREFGDNEQFF. CDR3 coding DNA: TGTGCCACCAAGCGGGAGTTCGGCGATAATGAGCAGTTCTTC.

In its sample, this clone was seen a few times. V usage is TRBV10-3 and J usage is TRBJ1-5; 10 bases line up with TRBD1. V was pared by 6 bases and J by 5 bases, with 4 bases of the junction left unmatched. This CDR3 has 14 amino acids. Germline CDR1 ENHRY, CDR2 SYGVKD. CDR3 DNA sequence: TGTGCCATCAGGGGGACAGGGGAGGATCAGCCCCAGCATTTT. Its protein product is CAIRGTGEDQPQHF.

The chain employs TRBV5-3 and TRBJ2-2; TRBD2 aligns across 10 bases. TRBV5-3 is classed as an ORF, of uncertain function. This CDR3 is 16 amino acids long. The V and J ends lost 4 bases and 1 base, in that order; junction bases with no gene match: 4. This CDR3 reads CARSLRLAGNTGELFF. The CDR3 DNA follows: TGTGCCAGAAGCCTTCGACTAGCGGGGAACACCGGGGAGCTGTTTTTT.

The V call is TRBV2, the J call TRBJ2-1; TRBD2 matches at 8 bases. Germline lookup yields CDR1 SNHLY and CDR2 FYNNEI. J was trimmed by 7 bases and V by 10 bases; bases with no gene match: 12. CDR3 length equals 14 residues. The CDR3 is CANRRRTSLNEQFF. As DNA, the CDR3 is TGTGCCAATCGTCGAAGGACTAGCCTAAATGAGCAGTTCTTC.

The chain joins TRBV19 to TRBJ2-5; 13 nucleotides align to TRBD2. The V gene end was trimmed by 1 base and the J gene end by 3 bases; junction bases not matched to a gene: 2. The CDR3 spans 16 residues. Germline CDR1 is LNHDA and CDR2 is SQIVND (reference sequence). The CDR3 sequence: CASSIAGTSGEETQYF. The CDR3 DNA sequence: TGTGCCAGTAGTATAGCAGGGACTAGCGGGGAAGAGACCCAGTACTTC.

The rearrangement joins TRBV6-2 or TRBV6-3 to TRBJ2-1; TRBD2 aligns across 8 bases. Germline CDR1 is MNHEY and CDR2 is SVGEGT. With V trimmed by 7 bases and J by 0 bases, 11 bases remained unmatched. The CDR3 totals 17 residues. The CDR3: CASNPSGGKSSYNEQFF. The CDR3 DNA reads TGTGCCAGCAACCCTTCGGGGGGGAAAAGCTCCTACAATGAGCAGTTCTTC.

Only one count was recorded for this clone. The CDR3, as DNA: TGTGCCTGGAGCACAGGGCGGAACACTGAAGCTTTCTTT. Protein: CAWSTGRNTEAFF. The rearrangement uses TRBV30 and TRBJ1-1; maybe TRBD1 (6 bases). Germline values: CDR1 GTSNPN, CDR2 SVGIG (reference sequence). Trimming stripped 3 bases from V and 1 base from J, with 9 bases between. The CDR3 loop spans 13 amino acids.

This chain joins TRBV11-2 and TRBJ1-4, with TRBD1 matching 8 bases. J was trimmed by 7 bases and V by 1 base; bases with no gene match: 8. The CDR3 has 16 amino acids. CDR1 is SGHAT and CDR2 is FQNNGV in the germline V gene. The DNA of the CDR3 is TGTGCCAGCAGCTTAGGTCGACAGGGGATGGGTGAAAAACTGTTTTTT. Protein: CASSLGRQGMGEKLFF.

This clone was recorded a few times. This chain uses TRBV4-1 with TRBJ2-5; perhaps TRBD2 as D (6 bases). The ends were cut back, 0 bases at V and 4 bases at J, with 15 bases in the middle. Germline V gene lookup returns CDR1 MGHRA and CDR2 YSYEKL. The CDR3 spans 16 residues. The DNA of the CDR3 is TGCGCCAGCAGCCAAGATCCTAGCGCGGGGTCAGAGACCCAGTACTTC. Its translation: CASSQDPSAGSETQYF.

The CDR3 is CASSPRGTGPNYGYTF. The DNA of the CDR3 is TGTGCCAGCTCACCACGGGGGACAGGGCCTAACTATGGCTACACCTTC. The gene calls are TRBV18 and TRBJ1-2; 9 nucleotides agree with TRBD1. CDR3 size: 16 residues. The J segment lost 0 bases and the V segment lost 1 base, leaving 3 bases of the junction unmatched. Germline lookup yields CDR1 KGHSH and CDR2 LQKENI.

This clone was detected once. The rearrangement uses TRBV29-1 and TRBJ1-4; tentative D call: TRBD1 (5 bases). The V gene lost 4 bases and the J gene lost 4 bases, with 10 bases spanning the gap. The CDR3 runs to 13 residues. Germline V gene sequence: CDR1 SQVTM, CDR2 ANQGSEA. The CDR3 spells CSVGVQVNEKLFF. CDR3 bases: TGCAGCGTTGGTGTACAGGTTAATGAAAAACTGTTTTTT.

There are a few counts of this clone. The J gene is TRBJ2-1, the V gene TRBV7-3; 12 nucleotides line up with TRBD2. V shed 4 bases and J 6 bases; nucleotides not matched to a gene: 1. Germline CDR1 SGHTA, CDR2 FQGTGA. This CDR3 spans 14 amino acids. The CDR3 nucleotides read TGTGCCAGCAGCTCTAGCGGGAGGGCCAATGAGCAGTTCTTC. Protein: CASSSSGRANEQFF.

This chain links TRBV18 with TRBJ1-5, with D uncertain. The germline CDR1 and CDR2 sequences are KGHSH and LQKENI. The V end was cut by 2 bases, the J end by 1 base, with 6 bases between. This CDR3 region has 14 residues. In nucleotides, the CDR3 is TGTGCCAGCTCACCATATGGCAGCAATCAGCCCCAGCATTTT. Amino acid sequence: CASSPYGSNQPQHF.

The chain couples TRBV12-3 or TRBV12-4 to TRBJ1-1; D ambiguous. The ends were cut back, 6 bases at V and 10 bases at J, with 15 bases in the middle. CDR3 length: 12 residues. DNA of the CDR3: TGTGCCAGCAGCCCGAGCTACCCAGGAGCTTTCTTT. This encodes CASSPSYPGAFF.

The chain has TRBV5-4 and TRBJ2-2, with TRBD1 matching 11 bases. Germline V gene sequence: CDR1 SGHNT, CDR2 YYREEE (reference sequence). V shed 5 bases, J shed 7 bases, and the junction held 7 bases outside the gene matches. CDR3 size: 15 residues. As DNA, the CDR3 is TGTGCCAGCAGTTCTGGACAGGGGGCGGGCGGGGAGCTGTTTTTT. It codes for CASSSGQGAGGELFF.

About this clone: A junction boundary mismatches the germline segment, possibly from a read error. The chain has TRBV29-1 and TRBJ2-3; D is perhaps TRBD1 (6 bases). Per the germline V gene, CDR1 is SQVTM and CDR2 is ANQGSEA. The CDR3 is 10 residues long. DNA of the CDR3: TGCAGCGTCGTCGGGACATTCGTGGGTTTT. Residues: CSVVGTFVGF.

The chain couples TRBV5-6 to TRBJ2-5; 8 bases are a match to TRBD2. The germline CDR1 and CDR2 sequences are SGHDT and YYEEEE. The junction had 8 bases not matched to a gene; V was cut back by 0 bases and J by 4 bases. The CDR3 contains 16 residues. The CDR3 region has the DNA TGTGCCAGCAGCTTGGATGAGGGCGGGGGGCGAGAGACCCAGTACTTC. Amino acid sequence: CASSLDEGGGRETQYF.

The chain joins TRBV7-8 to TRBJ2-3; tentative D call: TRBD2 (6 bases). The CDR3 loop spans 18 amino acids. V lost 0 bases to trimming and J lost 2 bases, with 18 bases between them. Germline V gene sequence: CDR1 SGHVS, CDR2 FQNEAQ. The CDR3: CASSLAYLLASFTDTQYF. As DNA, the CDR3 is TGTGCCAGCAGCTTAGCCTACCTGCTAGCGTCGTTCACAGATACGCAGTATTTT. The full variable domain, its missing parts supplied by reference TRBV7-8 and TRBJ2-3, is GAGVSQSPRYKVAKRGQDVALRCDPISGHVSLFWYQQALGQGPEFLTYFQNEAQLDKSGLPSDRFFAERPEGSVSTLKIQRTQQEDSAVYLCASSLAYLLASFTDTQYFGPGTRLTVL.

The J gene is TRBJ1-1, the V gene TRBV18, with 7 bases lining up with TRBD1. The length of the CDR3 is 13 residues. Trimming at V came to 6 bases and at J to 2 bases, leaving 3 bases not matched to a gene. Germline CDR1 KGHSH, CDR2 LQKENI. The CDR3 spells CASSGQINTEAFF. The CDR3 DNA follows: TGTGCCAGCTCGGGACAGATTAACACTGAAGCTTTCTTT.

The chain carries TRBV12-3 or TRBV12-4 and TRBJ1-1; D ambiguous. The CDR3 contains 11 residues. Trimming stripped 5 bases from V and 5 bases from J, with 6 bases between. The CDR3 nucleotides read TGTGCCAGCAGTCCCGCGACTGAAGCTTTCTTT. This codes for CASSPATEAFF.